A single sample is the source of the 5 T cell receptor beta chains below, sequenced in a study of neoadjuvant anti-PD-1 for oral cavity cancer. Time point noted: after neoadjuvant nivolumab, at surgical resection. Method: immunoSEQ multiplex PCR; TCRdb's copy keeps in-frame clones and lacks some. In the table there are roughly 16,000 clones, roughly 35% of which are singletons. This sample comprised tumor tissue, obtained after nivolumab (anti-PD-1) treatment. Every receptor here comes from a person aged 40-85 years with oral cavity squamous cell carcinoma.

This clone was seen only a few times. The chain uses TRBV5-6 and TRBJ1-2; no definite D call. Trimming took off 0 bases at V and 0 bases at J, with 9 bases between the two ends. This CDR3 has 15 residues. Germline V lookup: CDR1 SGHDT, CDR2 YYEEEE. This CDR3 is CASSLGPGANYGYTF. CDR3 nucleotides: TGTGCCAGCAGCTTGGGTCCGGGAGCTAACTATGGCTACACCTTC. The entire variable domain, with the rest obtained from reference TRBV5-6 and TRBJ1-2, is as follows: DAGVTQSPTHLIKTRGQQVTLRCSPKSGHDTVSWYQQALGQGPQFIFQYYEEEERQRGNFPDRFSGHQFPNYSSELNVNALLLGDSALYLCASSLGPGANYGYTFGSGTRLTVV.

This chain links TRBV5-5 with TRBJ1-1, with TRBD1 as a possible D gene (6 bases). Deletions cut 4 bases from V and 4 bases from J, with 14 bases between. CDR3 length equals 14 residues. Germline CDR1 SGHKS, CDR2 YYEKEE (reference sequence). Here the CDR3 reads CASSQTGGGTEAFF. The CDR3 DNA reads TGTGCCAGCAGCCAGACAGGAGGGGGCACTGAAGCTTTCTTT.

This chain joins TRBV7-9 and TRBJ1-2, with D possibly TRBD1 on 5 matching bases. Germline CDR1 reads SEHNR; CDR2 reads FQNEAQ (reference sequence). V was trimmed by 1 base and J by 2 bases, leaving 8 bases between them. This CDR3 spans 14 amino acids. The CDR3 reads CASSLGQLNYGYTF. CDR3 DNA: TGTGCCAGCAGCTTAGGACAGTTGAACTATGGCTACACCTTC.

The gene calls are TRBV2 and TRBJ2-7; perhaps D is TRBD1 or TRBD2 (5 bases each). Deletions cut 6 bases from V and 2 bases from J, with 11 bases between. Germline CDR1 reads SNHLY; CDR2 reads FYNNEI. The CDR3 extends over 13 amino acids. In nucleotides, the CDR3 is TGTGCCAGCAGAGGGACGGATACCTACGAGCAGTACTTC. It specifies CASRGTDTYEQYF.

The chain has TRBV18 and TRBJ2-7; 10 positions match TRBD1. CDR1 is KGHSH, CDR2 LQKENI, per germline. V trimming: 4 bases; J trimming: 4 bases; junction bases outside the gene matches: 1. This CDR3 is 13 amino acids long. CDR3 protein: CASSRDRGYEQYF. CDR3 sequence (DNA): TGTGCCAGCTCACGGGACAGGGGTTACGAGCAGTACTTC. Drawing the rest from reference TRBV18 and TRBJ2-7, the complete variable domain is NAGVMQNPRHLVRRRGQEARLRCSPMKGHSHVYWYRQLPEEGLKFMVYLQKENIIDESGMPKERFSAEFPKEGPSILRIQQVVRGDSAAYFCASSRDRGYEQYFGPGTRLTVT.